Listed below are T cell receptor beta chains from one sample, sequenced in a study of blood T cell repertoires in COVID-19. TCRdb keeps only in-frame clones here, not all; method: immunoSEQ multiplex PCR. The sample consists of under 350,000 clones, around 88% of them appearing once. Sequencing was done on a sample of peripheral blood. The receptors originated from a man aged 35 to 55 with acute or convalescent COVID-19. Both conserved end residues are part of each CDR3. The D gene is left open where the match is weak. The listing skips clone size in some rows; elsewhere it reads once, few, many or a size class.

j_gene	v_gene	abundance	d_gene	CDR3nt	CDR3aa
TRBJ2-2	TRBV18	.	.	TGTGCCAGCTCCATGCGCCAGGGGATGACCGGGGAGCTGTTTTTT	CASSMRQGMTGELFF
TRBJ2-2	TRBV5-1	.	.	TGCGCCAGCAGCTTAGGGAGGGGGACCGGGGAGCTGTTTTTT	CASSLGRGTGELFF
TRBJ1-4	TRBV11-2	once	.	TGTGCCAGCAGCAGGACAGTAAATGAAAAACTGTTTTTT	CASSRTVNEKLFF
TRBJ1-4	TRBV7-8	.	.	TGTGCCAGCAGCTTAGCGCCGTGGGCCGTTAATGAAAAACTGTTTTTT	CASSLAPWAVNEKLFF
TRBJ1-1	TRBV5-1	.	.	TGCGCCAGCAGCCGGCAGGGGAACACTGAAGCTTTCTTT	CASSRQGNTEAFF
TRBJ2-5	TRBV11-2	.	.	TGTGCCAGCATCGCCGGGTCATCGTACCAAGAGACCCAGTACTTC	CASIAGSSYQETQYF
TRBJ2-7	TRBV20-1	.	.	TGCAGTGCTTCTGACGGGTACGAGCAGTACTTC	CSASDGYEQYF
TRBJ2-7	TRBV19	.	.	TGTGCCAGTAGTATAGCCCAGGAGGGGAACTACGAGCAGTACTTC	CASSIAQEGNYEQYF
TRBJ2-7	TRBV20-1	.	TRBD1	TGCAGTGCTAGTAGCAGGGGGATCTACGAGCAGTACTTC	CSASSRGIYEQYF
TRBJ1-1	TRBV6-5	.	.	TGTGCCAGCAGTAGACAGACGAACACTGAAGCTTTCTTT	CASSRQTNTEAFF
TRBJ2-3	TRBV6-5	.	TRBD1	TGTGCCAGCAGGCTGACAGGGGCAGATACGCAGTATTTT	CASRLTGADTQYF
TRBJ1-2	TRBV19	once	.	TGTGCCAGCTCACTCGGGGTATGGTATGGCTACACCTTC	CASSLGVWYGYTF
TRBJ1-5	TRBV2	.	TRBD1	TGTGCCAGCACCGCGGGGGACAGGGGGCTTCTCGGGACAGGGGGGCCCCAGCATTTT	CASTAGDRGLLGTGGPQHF
TRBJ2-7	TRBV5-1	.	TRBD1	TGCGCCAGCAGCCATAAACATCGACAGGGGAGCAACGAGCAGTACTTC	CASSHKHRQGSNEQYF
TRBJ2-4	TRBV15	.	TRBD1	TGTGCCACCAGCTGGGGACAGTCTAGGAACATTCAGTACTTC	CATSWGQSRNIQYF
TRBJ1-5	TRBV7-9	few	.	TGTGCCAGCAGCACGGACACCCGCAATCAGCCCCAGCATTTT	CASSTDTRNQPQHF
TRBJ1-1	TRBV5-8	.	.	TGTGCCAGCAGCTTAGTGAGGGCTGGGAACACTGAAGCTTTCTTT	CASSLVRAGNTEAFF
TRBJ2-2	TRBV5-4	.	.	TGTGCCAGCAGCTTGAGAGCAGGAGGAGGGCCCGGGGAGCTGTTTTTT	CASSLRAGGGPGELFF
TRBJ2-5	TRBV11-3	.	.	TGTGCCAGCAGCCCACGCCCCGAGGGGACCCAGTACTTC	CASSPRPEGTQYF
TRBJ2-7	TRBV2	once	.	TGTGCCACCCAGTATTCGAACGAGCAGTACTTC	CATQYSNEQYF
TRBJ1-1	TRBV6-1	.	.	TGTGCCAGCAGTGCCCCTTTAGGGACAATTAACACTGAAGCTTTCTTT	CASSAPLGTINTEAFF
TRBJ1-1	TRBV25-1	.	.	TGTGCCAGCAGTGAATGGGGCAGACGAAGGAACACTGAAGCTTTCTTT	CASSEWGRRRNTEAFF